The entry below describes one T cell receptor (beta chain). Its antigen is not known. Clones were read by immunoSEQ multiplex PCR, and TCRdb kept only the in-frame ones, dropping some. The sample holds 15,000 or so clones; 82% are singletons and the top ten take under 35%. Unexposed donor CD4+ T cells date from 2011-2018, before the COVID-19 pandemic. The cells were cultured for about ten days before CD4+ T cells were isolated. This entry belongs to a study of CD4 T cells in relation to SARS-CoV-2 and coronaviruses. This TCR was sampled from a human donor in good health. Sequencing was carried out using CD4+ T cells from PBMCs, cultured in vitro.

CDR3 amino acids: CASSQEGASFF. CDR3 nucleotide sequence: TGTGCCAGCAGCCAAGAAGGGGCCTCTTTCTTT. The chain carries TRBV3-1 (or the pseudogene TRBV3-2) and TRBJ1-1, with D tentatively TRBD1 (5 bases). CDR3 length: 11 amino acids. V was shortened by 0 bases and J by 12 bases, with 8 bases between the two germline ends. Germline CDR1 and CDR2: LGHDT and YNNKEL (reference sequence).